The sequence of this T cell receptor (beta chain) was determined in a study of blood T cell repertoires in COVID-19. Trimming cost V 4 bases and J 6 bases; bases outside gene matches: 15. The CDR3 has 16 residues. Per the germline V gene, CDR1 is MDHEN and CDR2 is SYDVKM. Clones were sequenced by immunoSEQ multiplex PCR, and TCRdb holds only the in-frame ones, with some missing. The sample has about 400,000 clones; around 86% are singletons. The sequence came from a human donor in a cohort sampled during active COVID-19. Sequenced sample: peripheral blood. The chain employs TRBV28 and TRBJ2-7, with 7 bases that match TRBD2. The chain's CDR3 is CASSSLGGRGLSEQYF. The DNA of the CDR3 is TGTGCCAGCAGTTCGCTTGGGGGGAGGGGTTTGAGCGAGCAGTACTTC.